This T cell receptor beta chain is from a study of blood T cell repertoires in COVID-19. The overall study: COVID-19 samples collected from the United States, Italy and Spain covered acute and convalescent phases. PBMCs, B-cell-depleted T cells, or T cells were the source of the cDNA or gDNA that made up the material.

This clone was detected once. Germline CDR1 SGHAT, CDR2 FQNNGV. The CDR3 has 16 amino acids. J gave up 3 bases and V 5 bases, and 11 bases lay outside the gene matches. Profiling relied on immunoSEQ multiplex PCR, and the TCRdb table lists in-frame clones only, not all of them. The sample contains 110,000 to 150,000 clones, approximately 79% of which appear only once. The sequencing sample was made of peripheral blood. This clonotype was sampled from a man in his fifties or sixties with acute or convalescent COVID-19. This rearrangement joins TRBV11-2 to TRBJ2-3; TRBD2 matches 7 bases. The CDR3 sequence: CASSGKWGGGTDTQYF. CDR3 DNA sequence: TGTGCCAGCAGCGGCAAATGGGGGGGAGGTACAGATACGCAGTATTTT.